The next 6 T cell receptor beta chains were all read from a single sample in a study of cytomegalovirus exposure and HLA in healthy donors. The PCR had 60 Vbeta and 13 Jbeta primers. The protocol was immunoSEQ multiplex PCR, while the TCRdb copy is restricted to in-frame clones and leaves out a portion. Of some 150,000 clones listed, roughly 72% are singletons. Sample: PBMCs. The source of these receptors is a woman aged 25 to 39 in good health and CMV-seropositive.

V and J are TRBV30 and TRBJ1-2; D perhaps matches TRBD1 (5 bases). Germline V gene data show CDR1 as GTSNPN and CDR2 as SVGIG (reference sequence). CDR3 length equals 12 residues. Deletions cut 2 bases from V and 8 bases from J, with 12 bases between. CDR3 in amino acids: CAWSPRVLGYTF. Written as DNA, the CDR3 is TGTGCCTGGAGTCCCAGGGTTTTGGGCTACACCTTC.

This clone has just a few counts. The chain couples TRBV30 to TRBJ2-2, with 9 bases fitting TRBD1. V trimming: 2 bases; J trimming: 3 bases; junction bases outside the gene matches: 10. Germline V gene lookup returns CDR1 GTSNPN and CDR2 SVGIG (reference sequence). This CDR3 has 17 residues. This CDR3 reads CAWSLSVTGGDTGELFF. CDR3 DNA sequence: TGTGCCTGGAGTTTGAGCGTGACAGGGGGGGACACCGGGGAGCTGTTTTTT.

The CDR3 bases are TGTGCCAGCACATCGGCTGGAAACACCATATATTTT. Protein sequence: CASTSAGNTIYF. The chain links TRBV25-1 to TRBJ1-3; D call uncertain. Germline V gene sequence: CDR1 MGHDK, CDR2 SYGVNS. Deletions cut 7 bases from V and 2 bases from J, with 6 bases between. The CDR3 contains 12 residues.

This rearrangement joins TRBV7-9 to TRBJ2-7; 12 bases line up with TRBD2. The V gene end was trimmed by 5 bases and the J gene end by 6 bases; junction bases not matched to a gene: 14. CDR3 length equals 17 residues. Germline loops: CDR1 SEHNR, CDR2 FQNEAQ (reference sequence). CDR3 loop: CASSPRDRTSGIGEQYF. CDR3 DNA sequence: TGTGCCAGCAGCCCACGGGATCGGACTAGCGGGATCGGCGAGCAGTACTTC.

This rearrangement joins TRBV18 to TRBJ2-3; the match to TRBD2 covers 7 bases. With V trimmed by 8 bases and J by 3 bases, 2 bases remained unmatched. CDR1 and CDR2 from the germline V gene are KGHSH and LQKENI. The CDR3 consists of 12 residues. The chain's CDR3 is CASGRATDTQYF. For the CDR3, the DNA is TGTGCCAGCGGGAGGGCGACAGATACGCAGTATTTT.

The chain recombines TRBV15 with TRBJ1-1; D uncertain. The CDR3 loop spans 15 amino acids. Trimming removed 0 bases at V and 5 bases at J, with 13 bases between. Looked up from germline, CDR1 is LNHNV and CDR2 is YYDKDF (reference sequence). CDR3 amino acids: CATSRDGDLRTEAFF. The CDR3 DNA sequence: TGTGCCACCAGCAGAGATGGTGACTTGAGGACTGAAGCTTTCTTT. The complete variable domain, with remaining parts taken from reference TRBV15 and TRBJ1-1, reads DAMVIQNPRYQVTQFGKPVTLSCSQTLNHNVMYWYQQKSSQAPKLLFHYYDKDFNNEADTPDNFQSRRPNTSFCFLDIRSPGLGDTAMYLCATSRDGDLRTEAFFGQGTRLTVV.